Each of the 32 T cell receptor beta chains below was sequenced from the same sample in a study of CD8 T cells in ankylosing spondylitis. MiXCR, run by TCRdb on the 5' RACE reads, gives a single entry per CDR3 protein. The sample has around 340,000 distinct CDR3 sequences, roughly 20% seen once. Sequenced: blood, either unsorted or a sorted T cell fraction (not recorded which). These receptors were obtained from a male donor with ankylosing spondylitis or in good health (not recorded which).

This clonotype was seen a few times. This chain connects TRBV5-6 to TRBJ1-5; TRBD1 is a possible D gene (6 bases). V was cut by 1 base and J by 4 bases, with 9 bases left in between. Germline CDR1 is SGHDT and CDR2 is YYEEEE. The CDR3 totals 14 residues. The CDR3 DNA follows: TGTGCCAGCAGCTTGATTACAGGGAATCAGCCCCAGCATTTT. This translates into CASSLITGNQPQHF.

The chain joins TRBV5-6 to TRBJ2-7; D is tentatively TRBD1 or TRBD2 (5 bases each). The CDR3 is 19 amino acids. From germline, CDR1 is SGHDT and CDR2 YYEEEE. V gave up 3 bases and J gave up 0 bases, with 25 bases separating them. The CDR3 bases are TGTGCCAGCAGCTATCATCCGAGAGGGGAATGGGCTAGCTCCTACGAGCAGTACTTC. This codes for CASSYHPRGEWASSYEQYF.

The chain couples TRBV11-2 to TRBJ2-5, with TRBD2 identical over 7 bases. Germline CDR1 and CDR2: SGHAT and FQNNGV. The length of the CDR3 is 17 residues. Trimming took 6 bases from V and 13 from J; bases not matched to a gene: 26. The CDR3 nucleotides are TGTGCCAGCAGTAGCGGGCATTGGGCTAGCCCCTTGCCCGAACCGTACTTC. It is translated as CASSSGHWASPLPEPYF.

This chain joins TRBV6-2 or TRBV6-3 and TRBJ2-3, with 7 nucleotides matching TRBD1. J was trimmed by 0 bases and V by 2 bases; bases with no gene match: 2. The CDR3 length is 15 residues. Germline CDR1 is MNHEY and CDR2 is SVGEGT. CDR3 coding DNA: TGTGCCAGCAGTTACGAGACAGGGAGCACAGATACGCAGTATTTT. It is translated as CASSYETGSTDTQYF.

In its sample, this clonotype was seen a few times. This sequence joins TRBV9 and TRBJ1-1, with 10 bases fitting TRBD1. CDR1 is SGDLS, CDR2 YYNGEE, per germline. This CDR3 is built from 15 residues. V trimming: 4 bases; J trimming: 4 bases; junction bases outside the gene matches: 7. In nucleotides, the CDR3 is TGTGCCAGCAGCCATACGGACAGGGGGGGCACTGAAGCTTTCTTT. Translation gives CASSHTDRGGTEAFF. The full variable domain, with the rest looked up from reference TRBV9 and TRBJ1-1, is DSGVTQTPKHLITATGQRVTLRCSPRSGDLSVYWYQQSLDQGLQFLIQYYNGEERAKGNILERFSAQQFPDLHSELNLSSLELGDSALYFCASSHTDRGGTEAFFGQGTRLTVV.

In its sample, this clonotype was seen a few times. J is TRBJ1-1 and V is TRBV6-1; D perhaps matches TRBD1 (6 bases). Germline CDR1 MNHNS, CDR2 SASEGT. Trimming pared 4 bases from V and 0 bases from J, leaving 9 bases between. CDR3 size: 14 residues. The CDR3 DNA reads as TGTGCCAGCAGTGCGGGACAAATGAACACTGAAGCTTTCTTT. Translating it yields CASSAGQMNTEAFF.

The rearrangement uses TRBV29-1 and TRBJ1-1; no definite D call. CDR3 length equals 13 residues. Germline-derived CDR1 and CDR2 are SQVTM and ANQGSEA. V lost 7 bases, J lost 0 bases, and 12 bases lay in between. The CDR3 DNA follows: TGCAGCGCCTACGGCGACTTGAACACTGAAGCTTTCTTT. It encodes CSAYGDLNTEAFF.

This clonotype has just a few counts. This chain links TRBV3-1 with TRBJ2-7, with a possible D match to TRBD1 (6 bases). This CDR3 comprises 13 residues. The V gene lost 5 bases and the J gene lost 5 bases, with 13 bases spanning the gap. Per germline, CDR1 LGHDT and CDR2 YNNKEL (reference sequence). The chain's CDR3 is CASSSRDTHEQYF. The CDR3 DNA reads TGTGCCAGCAGCTCCCGGGACACGCACGAGCAGTACTTC.

The table lists this clonotype with a few counts. The genes are TRBV2 and TRBJ2-1; no reliable D call. The CDR3 runs 11 residues. Germline loops: CDR1 SNHLY, CDR2 FYNNEI. V lost 2 bases and J lost 10, with 6 bases in between. The CDR3 sequence: CASSESQEQFF. The CDR3 nucleotides are TGTGCCAGCAGTGAAAGCCAGGAGCAGTTCTTC.

V gene TRBV7-9 combines with J gene TRBJ1-1; 8 positions match TRBD1. V shed 2 bases, J shed 5 bases, and the junction held 10 bases outside the gene matches. Germline values: CDR1 SEHNR, CDR2 FQNEAQ (reference sequence). The CDR3 has 16 residues. This chain's CDR3 is CASSLLSGGKDTEAFF. In DNA, the CDR3 is TGTGCCAGCAGCTTACTTTCAGGGGGCAAGGATACTGAAGCTTTCTTT.

Many counts were recorded for this clonotype. CDR3 in amino acids: CASSLEDIYGYTF. The CDR3, as DNA: TGTGCCAGCAGCTTAGAGGACATTTATGGCTACACCTTC. V usage is TRBV11-2 and J usage is TRBJ1-2, with a weak D call TRBD1 (5 bases). CDR1 is SGHAT and CDR2 is FQNNGV in the germline V gene. V lost 0 bases, J lost 5 bases, and 7 bases lay in between. CDR3 length: 13 amino acids.

V gene TRBV11-2 combines with J gene TRBJ2-1, with unresolved D. This CDR3 contains 14 residues. V gave up 8 bases and J gave up 4 bases, with 15 bases separating them. CDR1 is SGHAT and CDR2 is FQNNGV in the germline V gene. Here the CDR3 DNA reads TGTGCCAGCGGCAGCTGGACCCCGTACAATGAGCAGTTCTTC. Its translation is CASGSWTPYNEQFF.

CDR3 loop: CASSSAGREGETQYF. The CDR3 DNA reads TGTGCCAGCAGCTCCGCCGGGAGAGAGGGAGAGACCCAGTACTTC. The gene calls are TRBV7-3 and TRBJ2-5; perhaps TRBD2 as D (6 bases). CDR3 length equals 15 residues. V lost 4 bases and J 4 bases, leaving 16 bases between the germline ends. The germline gives CDR1 SGHTA, CDR2 FQGTGA.

V is TRBV30 and J is TRBJ2-7; TRBD1 or TRBD2 may be the D gene (5 bases each). Trimming took off 0 bases at V and 7 bases at J, with 10 bases between the two ends. There are 12 residues in the CDR3. CDR1 GTSNPN and CDR2 SVGIG come from the germline V gene (reference sequence). CDR3 nucleotide sequence: TGTGCCTGGAGTGTCATGGGGGATGAGCAGTACTTC. Residues: CAWSVMGDEQYF.

The rearrangement links TRBV6-5 to TRBJ2-2; D might be TRBD2 (6 bases). Germline V gene data show CDR1 as MNHEY and CDR2 as SVGAGI. This CDR3 has 14 residues. The V end was cut by 4 bases, the J end by 6 bases, with 12 bases between. This CDR3 reads CASSLHGGSGELFF. The CDR3 bases are TGTGCCAGCAGTTTACACGGAGGGTCCGGGGAGCTGTTTTTT.

V gene TRBV30 combines with J gene TRBJ2-5, with 10 bases that match TRBD1. CDR1 and CDR2 (germline): GTSNPN, SVGIG (reference sequence). After removal of 5 bases from V and 4 bases from J, the junction contained 7 bases not matched to a gene. The CDR3 spans 14 residues. CDR3 residues: CAWDGQGGGETQYF. CDR3 DNA: TGTGCCTGGGATGGACAGGGGGGCGGAGAGACCCAGTACTTC.

This clonotype was observed a few times. The chain combines TRBV12-3 or TRBV12-4 with TRBJ2-3, with 13 bases fitting TRBD2. Losses at the gene ends were 5 bases for V and 1 base for J; bases not matched to a gene: 12. CDR3 length equals 19 residues. The CDR3 DNA reads TGTGCCAGCAGTCCGGGACTAGCGGGGCTAGCCGGACGCACAGATACGCAGTATTTT. It yields the protein CASSPGLAGLAGRTDTQYF.

This clonotype was observed a few times. The V gene is TRBV20-1, the J gene TRBJ2-1, with D perhaps matching TRBD2 (6 bases). The germline V gene encodes CDR1 DFQATT and CDR2 SNEGSKA (reference sequence). V was cut by 5 bases and J by 3 bases, with 23 bases left in between. This CDR3 has 17 residues. Here the CDR3 reads CSAGIPPGGGLYNEQFF. CDR3 nucleotides: TGCAGTGCTGGCATACCCCCAGGTGGGGGACTCTACAATGAGCAGTTCTTC.

This sequence joins TRBV10-2 and TRBJ2-6, with unresolved D. Trimming cost V 3 bases and J 0 bases, with 15 bases left between them. The germline gives CDR1 WSHSY, CDR2 SAAADI. The CDR3 is 18 residues long. The CDR3 loop reads CASSEVTDFLSGANVLTF. CDR3 in DNA: TGCGCCAGCAGTGAAGTGACGGATTTCCTCTCTGGGGCCAACGTCCTGACTTTC.

This clonotype was counted between two and nine times. V and J are TRBV6-7 and TRBJ1-2; 7 bases line up with TRBD1. TRBV6-7 is designated an ORF whose function remains uncertain. The CDR3 sequence is 12 residues long. J gave up 14 bases and V 0 bases, and 6 bases lay outside the gene matches. The CDR3 loop reads CASSYSRTGLTF. In nucleotides, the CDR3 is TGTGCCAGCAGTTACTCCAGGACAGGTTTAACCTTC.

This clonotype was found a few times. V gene TRBV20-1 combines with J gene TRBJ2-1; no reliable D call. The CDR3 is 12 residues long. In germline, CDR1 is DFQATT, CDR2 SNEGSKA (reference sequence). The V end was cut by 7 bases, the J end by 5 bases, with 12 bases between. The CDR3 DNA follows: TGCAGTGGGCACAGAGCAGACAATGAGCAGTTCTTC. Protein sequence: CSGHRADNEQFF.

This chain links TRBV20-1 with TRBJ2-1; no clear D gene. Per germline, CDR1 DFQATT and CDR2 SNEGSKA (reference sequence). Trimming shortened V by 3 bases and J by 6 bases, and 9 bases separated the two germline ends. This CDR3 has 12 residues. CDR3 bases: TGCAGTGCTAGTTTACGGGCCAATGAGCAGTTCTTC. Translated: CSASLRANEQFF.

The chain is built from TRBV5-4 and TRBJ2-2, with D possibly TRBD1 on 6 matching bases. V was trimmed by 4 bases and J by 7 bases, leaving 17 bases between them. Germline V gene lookup returns CDR1 SGHNT and CDR2 YYREEE (reference sequence). The CDR3 runs 15 residues. CDR3 protein: CASSAGTRLDGELFF. The CDR3 coding sequence is TGTGCCAGCAGCGCCGGGACACGGTTGGACGGGGAGCTGTTTTTT.

V and J are TRBV6-5 and TRBJ2-7; TRBD1 agrees at 8 bases. This CDR3 has 15 amino acids. CDR1 is MNHEY and CDR2 is SVGAGI in the germline V gene. V gave up 4 bases and J gave up 2 bases; unmatched junction bases: 7. CDR3 amino acids: CASSFGQGYTYEQYF. As DNA, the CDR3 is TGTGCCAGCAGTTTCGGACAGGGATATACCTACGAGCAGTACTTC.

This clonotype came up a few times. The rearrangement joins TRBV19 to TRBJ1-1; D unresolved. V was trimmed by 6 bases and J by 3 bases, leaving 8 bases between them. This CDR3 is built from 12 residues. Germline assignment: CDR1 LNHDA and CDR2 SQIVND (reference sequence). This chain's CDR3 is CASSLGYTEAFF. The CDR3 nucleotides are TGTGCCAGTAGCCTCGGCTACACTGAAGCTTTCTTT.

The chain recombines TRBV12-3 or TRBV12-4 with TRBJ2-1; TRBD2 might be the D (6 bases). The CDR3 consists of 15 residues. Trimming stripped 6 bases from V and 0 bases from J, with 12 bases between. CDR3 nucleotides: TGTGCCAGCAGGATCCGGGGGAGCTCCTACAATGAGCAGTTCTTC. Amino acid sequence: CASRIRGSSYNEQFF.

The CDR3 DNA reads TGTGCCAGCAGACAAAGGACAGGGGCGGGAGGAGAGACCCAGTACTTC. This translates into CASRQRTGAGGETQYF. J is TRBJ2-5 and V is TRBV12-3 or TRBV12-4, with D possibly being TRBD1 (9 bases). The CDR3 has 16 residues. V gave up 6 bases and J gave up 4 bases, with 21 bases separating them.

This rearrangement joins TRBV10-3 to TRBJ2-5; TRBD2 is a possible D gene (7 bases). The ends were cut back, 1 base at V and 1 base at J, with 10 bases in the middle. The CDR3 consists of 15 residues. Germline V gene data show CDR1 as ENHRY and CDR2 as SYGVKD. The CDR3 nucleotides are TGTGCCATCAGTGAGTTCGCGGGGGCCCAAGAGACCCAGTACTTC. This sequence encodes CAISEFAGAQETQYF.

The CDR3 sequence: CASSQDRDSTDTQYF. CDR3 DNA: TGCGCCAGCAGCCAAGATAGGGACTCCACAGATACGCAGTATTTT. The chain combines TRBV4-1 with TRBJ2-3, with a tentative D call TRBD2 (6 bases). V lost 0 bases and J lost 2, with 9 bases in between. Germline lookup yields CDR1 MGHRA and CDR2 YSYEKL. The CDR3 covers 15 residues.

V and J are TRBV6-4 and TRBJ2-2; D might be TRBD1 (5 bases). CDR3 length equals 12 residues. Germline V CDR1 and CDR2: MRHNA, SNTAGT. V shed 4 bases and J shed 6 bases, with 6 bases lying between them. The CDR3 DNA follows: TGTGCCAGCAGTGGACAGCCCGGGGAGCTGTTTTTT. This codes for CASSGQPGELFF.

This clonotype has only a few counts. V is TRBV5-1 and J is TRBJ2-3, with a possible D match to TRBD2 (5 bases). This CDR3 has 15 amino acids. The germline CDR1 and CDR2 sequences are SGHRS and YFSETQ. V was trimmed by 4 bases and J by 3 bases, leaving 15 bases between them. The CDR3: CASSLNPGGTDTQYF. CDR3 nucleotide sequence: TGCGCCAGCAGCCTCAACCCCGGAGGTACAGATACGCAGTATTTT.

The CDR3 nucleotides read TGCGCCAGCAGTGAGCCCTCGTACTCCCTCCGCGAGCAGTACTTC. It codes for CASSEPSYSLREQYF. The rearrangement joins TRBV10-2 to TRBJ2-7; no clear D gene. V gave up 2 bases and J gave up 6 bases, with 17 bases separating them. The CDR3 is made up of 15 amino acids. CDR1 is WSHSY and CDR2 is SAAADI in the germline V gene.